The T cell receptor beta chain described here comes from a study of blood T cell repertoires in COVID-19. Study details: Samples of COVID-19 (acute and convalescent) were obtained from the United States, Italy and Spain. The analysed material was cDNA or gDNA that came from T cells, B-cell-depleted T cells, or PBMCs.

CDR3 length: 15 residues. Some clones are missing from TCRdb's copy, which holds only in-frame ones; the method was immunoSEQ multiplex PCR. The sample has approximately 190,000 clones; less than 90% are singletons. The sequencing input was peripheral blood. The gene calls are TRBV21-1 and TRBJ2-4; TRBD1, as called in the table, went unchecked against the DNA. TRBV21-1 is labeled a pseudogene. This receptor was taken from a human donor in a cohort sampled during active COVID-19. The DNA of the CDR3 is TGTGCCAGCAGCAGTGACAGGGTACCCAAAAACATTCAGTACTTC. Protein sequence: CASSSDRVPKNIQYF.